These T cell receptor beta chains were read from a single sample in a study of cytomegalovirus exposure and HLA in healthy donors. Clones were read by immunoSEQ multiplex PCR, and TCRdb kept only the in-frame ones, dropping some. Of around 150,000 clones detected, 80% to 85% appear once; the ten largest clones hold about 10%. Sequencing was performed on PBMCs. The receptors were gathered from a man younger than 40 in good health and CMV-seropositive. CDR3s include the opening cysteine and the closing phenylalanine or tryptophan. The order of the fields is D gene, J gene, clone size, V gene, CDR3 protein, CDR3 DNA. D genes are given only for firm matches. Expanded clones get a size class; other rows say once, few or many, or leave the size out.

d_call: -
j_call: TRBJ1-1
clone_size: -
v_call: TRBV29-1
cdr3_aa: CSAFTGKGTEAFF
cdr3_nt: TGCAGCGCCTTCACAGGGAAAGGCACTGAAGCTTTCTTT

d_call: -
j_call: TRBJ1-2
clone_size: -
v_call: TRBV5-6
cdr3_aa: CASSPDPGAAYGYTF
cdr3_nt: TGTGCCAGCAGCCCCGACCCAGGGGCGGCTTATGGCTACACCTTC

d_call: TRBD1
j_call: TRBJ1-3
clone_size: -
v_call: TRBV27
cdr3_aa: CASSGTGKGNTIYF
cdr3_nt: TGTGCCAGCAGCGGGACAGGGAAGGGAAACACCATATATTTT

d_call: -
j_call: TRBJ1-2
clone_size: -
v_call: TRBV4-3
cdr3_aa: CASSQEGGMYGYTF
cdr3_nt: TGCGCCAGCAGCCAAGAGGGGGGGATGTATGGCTACACCTTC

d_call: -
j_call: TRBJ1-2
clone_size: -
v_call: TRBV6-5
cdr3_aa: CASSYSMGRSNGYTF
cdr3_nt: TGTGCCAGCAGTTACTCGATGGGCAGATCTAATGGCTACACCTTC

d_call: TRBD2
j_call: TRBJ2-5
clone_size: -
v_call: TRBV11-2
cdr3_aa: CASSPGLAAYQETQYF
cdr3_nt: TGTGCCAGCAGCCCTGGACTAGCGGCGTACCAAGAGACCCAGTACTTC

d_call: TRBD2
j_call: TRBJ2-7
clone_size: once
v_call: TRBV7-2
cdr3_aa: CASSLRTSGFYEQYF
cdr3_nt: TGTGCCAGCAGCCTCCGGACTAGCGGATTCTACGAGCAGTACTTC

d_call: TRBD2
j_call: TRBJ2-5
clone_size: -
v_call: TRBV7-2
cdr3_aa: CASSNGGSGTQYF
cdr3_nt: TGTGCCAGCAGTAACGGGGGGTCCGGGACCCAGTACTTC

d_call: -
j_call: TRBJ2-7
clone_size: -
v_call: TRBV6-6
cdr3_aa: CATLGDSYEQYF
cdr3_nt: TGTGCCACCCTCGGGGACTCCTACGAGCAGTACTTC

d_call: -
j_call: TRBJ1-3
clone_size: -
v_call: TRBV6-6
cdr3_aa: CASSYGGGNTIYF
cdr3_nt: TGTGCCAGCAGTTACGGAGGGGGAAACACCATATATTTT

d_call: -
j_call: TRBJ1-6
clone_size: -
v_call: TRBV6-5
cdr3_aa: CASSPQGGSPLHF
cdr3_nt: TGTGCCAGCAGTCCCCAGGGTGGTTCACCCCTCCACTTT

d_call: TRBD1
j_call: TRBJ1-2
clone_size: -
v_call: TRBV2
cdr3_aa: CASGTGVGYGYTF
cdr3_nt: TGTGCCAGCGGGACAGGAGTCGGCTATGGCTACACCTTC

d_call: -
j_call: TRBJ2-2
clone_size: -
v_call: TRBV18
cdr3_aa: CASSGGTPGLANTGELFF
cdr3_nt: TGTGCCAGCTCGGGCGGGACTCCAGGACTTGCGAACACCGGGGAGCTGTTTTTT

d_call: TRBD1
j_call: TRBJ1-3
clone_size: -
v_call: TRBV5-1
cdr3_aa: CASSLSMWGTAGNTIYF
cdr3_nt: TGCGCCAGCAGCTTGAGTATGTGGGGGACAGCTGGAAACACCATATATTTT

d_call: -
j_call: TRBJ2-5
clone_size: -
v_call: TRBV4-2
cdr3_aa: CASSQDGRGEETQYF
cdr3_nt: TGTGCCAGCAGCCAAGACGGCAGGGGAGAGGAGACCCAGTACTTC

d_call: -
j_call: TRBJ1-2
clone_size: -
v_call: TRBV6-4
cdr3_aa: CASSDVPGTPWGYTF
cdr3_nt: TGTGCCAGCAGTGACGTACCCGGGACACCGTGGGGCTACACCTTC

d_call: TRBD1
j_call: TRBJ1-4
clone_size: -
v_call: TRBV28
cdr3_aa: CASSLGTGTNEKLFF
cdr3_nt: TGTGCCAGCAGTTTGGGGACAGGGACTAATGAAAAACTGTTTTTT

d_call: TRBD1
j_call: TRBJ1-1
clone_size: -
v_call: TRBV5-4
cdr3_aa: CASSLGTGYGTEAFF
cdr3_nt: TGTGCCAGCAGCTTGGGGACAGGATACGGCACTGAAGCTTTCTTT

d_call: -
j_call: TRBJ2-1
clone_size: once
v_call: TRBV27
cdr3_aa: CASSLGTKGGVQFF
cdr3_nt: TGTGCCAGCAGTTTAGGCACCAAGGGGGGGGTGCAGTTCTTC

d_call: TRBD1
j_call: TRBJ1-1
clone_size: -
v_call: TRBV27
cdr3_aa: CASSSPNRGPGGTEAFF
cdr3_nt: TGTGCCAGCAGTTCGCCTAACAGGGGGCCTGGGGGAACTGAAGCTTTCTTT

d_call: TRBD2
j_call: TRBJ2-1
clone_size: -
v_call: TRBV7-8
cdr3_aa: CASSSIKREGRNEQFF
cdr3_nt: TGTGCCAGCAGTTCGATTAAGCGGGAGGGTCGGAATGAGCAGTTCTTC

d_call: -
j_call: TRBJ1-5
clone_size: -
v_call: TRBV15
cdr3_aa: CATSRDRGSNQPQHF
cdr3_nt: TGTGCCACCAGCAGAGATAGGGGGAGCAATCAGCCCCAGCATTTT

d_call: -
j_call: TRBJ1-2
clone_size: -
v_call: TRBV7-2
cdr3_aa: CASRLPQQGYGYTF
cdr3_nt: TGTGCCAGCAGGCTTCCGCAACAGGGTTATGGCTACACCTTC

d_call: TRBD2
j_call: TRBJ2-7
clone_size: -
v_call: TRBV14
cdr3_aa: CASSMGLPSYEQYF
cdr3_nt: TGTGCCAGCAGCATGGGACTACCCTCCTACGAGCAGTACTTC

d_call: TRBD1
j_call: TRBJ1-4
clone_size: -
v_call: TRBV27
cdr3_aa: CASSLGTAQGVREKLFF
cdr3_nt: TGTGCCAGCAGTTTAGGGACAGCCCAAGGAGTAAGGGAAAAACTGTTTTTT

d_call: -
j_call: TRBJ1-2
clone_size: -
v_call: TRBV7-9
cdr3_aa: CASSGYRESDYGYTF
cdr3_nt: TGTGCCAGCAGCGGATACAGGGAATCGGACTATGGCTACACCTTC

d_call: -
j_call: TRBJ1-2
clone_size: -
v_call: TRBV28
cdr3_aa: CASSLSGTYGYTF
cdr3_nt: TGTGCCAGCAGTCTCTCAGGGACTTATGGCTACACCTTC

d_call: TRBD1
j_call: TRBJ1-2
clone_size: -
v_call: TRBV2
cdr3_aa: CAWVETGDNYGYTF
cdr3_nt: TGTGCCTGGGTCGAGACAGGGGATAACTATGGCTACACCTTC

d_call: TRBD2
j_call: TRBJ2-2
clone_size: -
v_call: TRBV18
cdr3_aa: CASSPGLADTGELFF
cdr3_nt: TGTGCCAGCTCACCAGGGCTAGCGGACACCGGGGAGCTGTTTTTT

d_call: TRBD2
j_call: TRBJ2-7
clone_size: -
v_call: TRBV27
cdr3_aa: CASSRFSSGSYEQYF
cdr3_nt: TGTGCCAGCAGTCGCTTCTCTAGCGGGAGTTACGAGCAGTACTTC

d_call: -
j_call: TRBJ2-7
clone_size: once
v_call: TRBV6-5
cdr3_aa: CASSYYPQGSYEQYF
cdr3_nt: TGTGCCAGCAGTTACTACCCACAGGGTTCCTACGAGCAGTACTTC

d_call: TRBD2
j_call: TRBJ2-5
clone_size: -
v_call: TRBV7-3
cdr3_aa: CASSNGLAGLETQYF
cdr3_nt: TGTGCCAGCAGTAATGGGCTAGCGGGGCTAGAGACCCAGTACTTC

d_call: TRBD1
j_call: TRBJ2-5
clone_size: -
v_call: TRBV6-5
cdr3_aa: CASSYGGQGTETQYF
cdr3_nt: TGTGCCAGCAGTTACGGGGGACAGGGGACGGAGACCCAGTACTTC

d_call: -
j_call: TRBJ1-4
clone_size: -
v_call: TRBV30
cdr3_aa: CAWSGALGINEKLFF
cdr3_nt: TGTGCCTGGAGTGGGGCCCTGGGCATTAATGAAAAACTGTTTTTT

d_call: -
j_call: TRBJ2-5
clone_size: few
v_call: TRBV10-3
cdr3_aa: CAISERSQETQYF
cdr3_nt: TGTGCCATCAGTGAGAGGAGCCAAGAGACCCAGTACTTC

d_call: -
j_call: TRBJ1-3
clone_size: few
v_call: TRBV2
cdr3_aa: CASSAGQGGNTIYF
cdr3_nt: TGTGCCAGCAGTGCCGGGCAGGGGGGAAACACCATATATTTT

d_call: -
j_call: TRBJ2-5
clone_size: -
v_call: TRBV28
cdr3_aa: CASTTGYGEETQYF
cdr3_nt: TGTGCCAGCACTACAGGCTACGGCGAGGAGACCCAGTACTTC

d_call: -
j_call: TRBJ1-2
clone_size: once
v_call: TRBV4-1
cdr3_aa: CASSQPDSRVGYGYTF
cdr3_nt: TGCGCCAGCAGCCAACCCGACTCCAGGGTCGGCTATGGCTACACCTTC

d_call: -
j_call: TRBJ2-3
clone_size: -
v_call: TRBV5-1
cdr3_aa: CASSLLGGTDTQYF
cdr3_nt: TGCGCCAGCAGCTTGTTGGGAGGCACAGATACGCAGTATTTT

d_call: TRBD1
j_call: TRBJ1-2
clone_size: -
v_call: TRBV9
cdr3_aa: CASSATGGYGYTF
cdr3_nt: TGTGCCAGCAGCGCGACAGGGGGCTATGGCTACACCTTC

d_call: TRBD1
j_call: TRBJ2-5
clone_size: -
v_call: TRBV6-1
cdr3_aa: CASSARTGTGEETQYF
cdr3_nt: TGTGCCAGCAGTGCCCGTACTGGGACAGGGGAAGAGACCCAGTACTTC

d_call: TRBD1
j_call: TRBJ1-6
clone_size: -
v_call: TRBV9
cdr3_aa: CASSVSGGPLDSPLHF
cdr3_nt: TGTGCCAGCAGCGTTTCAGGGGGCCCCCTGGATTCACCCCTCCACTTT

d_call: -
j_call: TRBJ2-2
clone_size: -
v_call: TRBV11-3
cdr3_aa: CASSLAVAAANTGELFF
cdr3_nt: TGTGCCAGCAGCTTAGCCGTAGCGGCCGCGAACACCGGGGAGCTGTTTTTT

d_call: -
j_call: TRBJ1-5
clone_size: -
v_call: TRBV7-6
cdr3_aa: CASSLGGQPQHF
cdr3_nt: TGTGCCAGCAGCTTAGGAGGTCAGCCCCAGCATTTT